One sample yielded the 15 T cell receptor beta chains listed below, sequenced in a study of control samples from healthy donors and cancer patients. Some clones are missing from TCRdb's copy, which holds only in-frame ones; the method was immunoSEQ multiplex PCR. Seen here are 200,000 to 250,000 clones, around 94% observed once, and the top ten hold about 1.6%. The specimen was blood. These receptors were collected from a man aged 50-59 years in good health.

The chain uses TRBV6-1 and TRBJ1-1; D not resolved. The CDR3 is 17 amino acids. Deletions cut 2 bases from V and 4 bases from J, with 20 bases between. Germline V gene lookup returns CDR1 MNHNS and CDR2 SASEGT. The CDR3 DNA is TGTGCCAGCAGTGAAAGGTTCCAGAGTCAGTGGGGCACTGAAGCTTTCTTT. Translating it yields CASSERFQSQWGTEAFF.

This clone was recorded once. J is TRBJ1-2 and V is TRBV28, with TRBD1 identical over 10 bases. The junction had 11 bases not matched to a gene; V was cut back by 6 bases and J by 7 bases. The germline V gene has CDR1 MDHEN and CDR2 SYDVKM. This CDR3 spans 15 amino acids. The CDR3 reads CASSAVRQGAGGYTF. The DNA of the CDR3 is TGTGCCAGCAGCGCCGTCCGACAGGGGGCGGGTGGCTACACCTTC.

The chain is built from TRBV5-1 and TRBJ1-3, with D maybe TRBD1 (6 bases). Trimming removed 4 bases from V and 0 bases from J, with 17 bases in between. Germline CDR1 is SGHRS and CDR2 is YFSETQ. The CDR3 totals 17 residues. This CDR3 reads CASSNTDSSASGNTIYF. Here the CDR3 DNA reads TGCGCCAGCAGCAACACGGACAGCTCAGCCTCTGGAAACACCATATATTTT.

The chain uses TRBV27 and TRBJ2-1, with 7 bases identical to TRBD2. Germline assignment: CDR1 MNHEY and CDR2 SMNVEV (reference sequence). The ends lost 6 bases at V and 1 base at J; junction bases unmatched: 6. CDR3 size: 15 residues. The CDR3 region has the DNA TGTGCCAGCAGGGTGGAGCGGGGTTCCTACAATGAGCAGTTCTTC. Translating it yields CASRVERGSYNEQFF.

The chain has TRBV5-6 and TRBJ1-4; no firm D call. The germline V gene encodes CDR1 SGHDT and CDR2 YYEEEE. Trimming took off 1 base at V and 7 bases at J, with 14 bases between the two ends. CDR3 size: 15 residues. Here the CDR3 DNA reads TGTGCCAGCAGCTTGTCCCATTTCCGGGCTGAAAAACTGTTTTTT. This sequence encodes CASSLSHFRAEKLFF.

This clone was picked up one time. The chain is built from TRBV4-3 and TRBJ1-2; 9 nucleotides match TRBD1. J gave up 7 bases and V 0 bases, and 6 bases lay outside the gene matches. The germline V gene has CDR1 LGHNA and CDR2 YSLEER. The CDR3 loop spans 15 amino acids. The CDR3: CASSQDAQGASGYTF. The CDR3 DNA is TGCGCCAGCAGCCAAGATGCACAGGGGGCCTCTGGCTACACCTTC.

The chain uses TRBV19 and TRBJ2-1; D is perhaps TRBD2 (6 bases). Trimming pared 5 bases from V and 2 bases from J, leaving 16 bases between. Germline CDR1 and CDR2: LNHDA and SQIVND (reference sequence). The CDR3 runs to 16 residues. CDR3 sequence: CASSEISGGAYNEQFF. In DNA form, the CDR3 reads TGTGCCAGTAGTGAGATCTCCGGGGGAGCCTACAATGAGCAGTTCTTC.

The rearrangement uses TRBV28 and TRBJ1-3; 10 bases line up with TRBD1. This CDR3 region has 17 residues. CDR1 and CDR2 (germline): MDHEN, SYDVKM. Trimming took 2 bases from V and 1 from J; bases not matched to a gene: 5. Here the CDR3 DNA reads TGTGCCAGCAGTTTACTTGCGGGACAGGGGTCTGGAAACACCATATATTTT. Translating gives CASSLLAGQGSGNTIYF.

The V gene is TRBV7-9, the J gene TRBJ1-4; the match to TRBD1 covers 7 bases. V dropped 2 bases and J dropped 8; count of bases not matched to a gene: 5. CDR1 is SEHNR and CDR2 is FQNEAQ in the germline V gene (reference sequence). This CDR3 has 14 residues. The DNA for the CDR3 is TGTGCCAGCAGCTTAACAGGGGTTCGGGAAAAACTGTTTTTT. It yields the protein CASSLTGVREKLFF.

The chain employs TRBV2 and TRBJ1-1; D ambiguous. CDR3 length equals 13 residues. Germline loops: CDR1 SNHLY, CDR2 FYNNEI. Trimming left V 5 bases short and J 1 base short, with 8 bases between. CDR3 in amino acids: CASSRSQNTEAFF. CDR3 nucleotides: TGTGCCAGCAGTAGAAGTCAGAACACTGAAGCTTTCTTT.

The CDR3 DNA sequence: TGTGCCAGCAGTCGGACAGGGAAGAGGGATATAGGCTACACCTTC. This gives the protein CASSRTGKRDIGYTF. V and J are TRBV6-5 and TRBJ1-2; 8 bases line up with TRBD1. CDR3 length equals 15 residues. J gave up 8 bases and V 5 bases, and 13 bases lay outside the gene matches. The germline CDR1 and CDR2 sequences are MNHEY and SVGAGI.

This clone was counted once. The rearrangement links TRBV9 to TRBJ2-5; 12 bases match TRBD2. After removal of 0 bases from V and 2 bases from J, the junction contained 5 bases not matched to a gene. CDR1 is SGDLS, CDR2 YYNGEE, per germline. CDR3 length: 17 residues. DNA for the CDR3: TGTGCCAGCAGCGTAGGGGGCACTAGCGGGGGGCAAGAGACCCAGTACTTC. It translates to CASSVGGTSGGQETQYF.

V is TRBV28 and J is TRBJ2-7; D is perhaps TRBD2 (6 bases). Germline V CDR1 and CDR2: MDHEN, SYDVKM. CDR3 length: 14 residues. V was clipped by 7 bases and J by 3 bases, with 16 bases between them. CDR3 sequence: CASTRAAGFYEQYF. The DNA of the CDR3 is TGTGCCAGCACAAGGGCAGCGGGTTTCTACGAGCAGTACTTC.

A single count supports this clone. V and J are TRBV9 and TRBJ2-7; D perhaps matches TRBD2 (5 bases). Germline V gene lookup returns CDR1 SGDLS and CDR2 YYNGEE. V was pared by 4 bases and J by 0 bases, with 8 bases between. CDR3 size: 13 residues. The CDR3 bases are TGTGCCAGCAGCCCAGCGGTCTCCTACGAGCAGTACTTC. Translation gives CASSPAVSYEQYF.

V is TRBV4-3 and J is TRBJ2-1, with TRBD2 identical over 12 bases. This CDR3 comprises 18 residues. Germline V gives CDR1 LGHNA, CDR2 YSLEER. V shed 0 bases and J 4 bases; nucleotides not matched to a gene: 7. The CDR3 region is CASSQDSLTSGGYNEQFF. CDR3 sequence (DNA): TGCGCCAGCAGCCAAGATTCTCTTACTAGCGGGGGGTACAATGAGCAGTTCTTC.